The 8 T cell receptor beta chains below come from one sample, sequenced in a study of Graves' ophthalmopathy and Graves' hyperthyroidism. For repertoire sequencing, the TCR beta CDR3 regions were amplified from RNA transcripts. Second-round multiplex PCR came after a first-round RT-PCR that employed HTBI primers. TCRdb itself ran the multiplex PCR reads through MiXCR, one entry per CDR3 protein. The sample has about 640,000 distinct CDR3 sequences, 35% to 50% seen once; the top ten hold around 3%. Sequencing was performed on peripheral blood. The origin of the receptors is an adult man with Graves' ophthalmopathy.

The chain carries TRBV25-1 and TRBJ1-5; the match to TRBD1 covers 10 bases. This CDR3 is built from 15 residues. Germline V lookup: CDR1 MGHDK, CDR2 SYGVNS. Trimming removed 4 bases from V and 5 bases from J; junction bases left unmatched: 5. CDR3 sequence (DNA): TGTGCCAGCAGTGGGACCGGGACAGGGGATCAGCCCCAGCATTTT. It specifies CASSGTGTGDQPQHF.

This clonotype was picked up many times. The chain couples TRBV20-1 to TRBJ2-5, with D hard to call. The germline V and J ends were trimmed by 1 base and 7 bases, with 13 bases remaining between them. CDR1 and CDR2 (germline): DFQATT, SNEGSKA (reference sequence). The CDR3 runs 13 residues. Written as DNA, the CDR3 is TGCAGTGCTAGAGCGAGCTTATTGGGGACCCAGTACTTC. This translates into CSARASLLGTQYF.

The table lists this clonotype with a few counts. An end of the junction does not agree with germline; a read error may underlie this. This chain links TRBV9 with TRBJ2-7, with D possibly being TRBD2 (5 bases). This CDR3 region has 16 residues. Germline values: CDR1 SGDLS, CDR2 YYNGEE. CDR3 amino acids: CASSRVRGFSSYEQYF. The CDR3 DNA follows: TGCGCCAGCAGCCGGGTACGAGGGTTTAGCTCCTACGAGCAGTACTTC.

Regarding this clonotype: This is likely a read error, given that the CDR3 carries no conserved phenylalanine or tryptophan at its end. The chain employs TRBV19 and TRBJ1-1, with D unclear. Germline CDR1 and CDR2: LNHDA and SQIVND (reference sequence). This CDR3 is built from 14 residues. With 3 bases removed from V and 11 bases from J, the gap between germline ends came to 19 bases. The CDR3 coding sequence is TGTGCCAGTAGTATCTCCGGCGCCGGCCCTAGGGCTTTCTAT. The encoded protein is CASSISGAGPRAFY.

Only one count was recorded for this clonotype. A much larger clone differs by one base, so this may be a read error. A read error is likely, as this CDR3 ends without the conserved phenylalanine or tryptophan. The CDR3 region is CASSQDGIEQYL. In DNA form, the CDR3 reads TGTGCCAGCAGCCAAGATGGGATCGAGCAGTACCTC. V is TRBV7-9 and J is TRBJ2-7, with unresolved D. V lost 5 bases and J 6 bases, leaving 11 bases between the germline ends. This CDR3 is 12 amino acids long. Per germline, CDR1 SEHNR and CDR2 FQNEAQ (reference sequence).

This clonotype has a count of ten or more. The CDR3 loop reads CASSLPGQEYGYTF. CDR3 nucleotide sequence: TGCGCCAGCAGCTTACCGGGACAAGAGTATGGCTACACCTTC. J is TRBJ1-2 and V is TRBV4-3; TRBD1 is a possible D gene (6 bases). The germline V gene has CDR1 LGHNA and CDR2 YSLEER. The CDR3 extends over 14 amino acids. V was trimmed by 5 bases and J by 5 bases, leaving 15 bases between them.

This clonotype was detected ten times or more. The genes are TRBV7-8 and TRBJ1-5; 7 bases fit TRBD1. Trimming removed 3 bases from V and 5 bases from J; junction bases left unmatched: 7. The CDR3 consists of 15 residues. The V gene's germline CDR1 is SGHVS and CDR2 FQNEAQ. The CDR3 coding sequence is TGTGCCAGCAGCTTGGTTGGAGGGGGCGATCAGCCCCAGCATTTT. This sequence encodes CASSLVGGGDQPQHF.

J is TRBJ2-5 and V is TRBV12-3 or TRBV12-4, with D perhaps TRBD2 (5 bases). This CDR3 is built from 14 residues. Deletions cut 6 bases from V and 1 base from J, with 12 bases between. The DNA for the CDR3 is TGTGCCAGCAGGGTCGGACTCAGCCAAGAGACCCAGTACTTC. Amino acid sequence: CASRVGLSQETQYF.